This paragraph covers one T cell receptor beta chain sequence. Other nucleotide sequences from this sample produce the same CDR3. The data were obtained in a study of PD-1 blockade in classical Hodgkin lymphoma. Following autologous stem cell transplantation, relapse occurred in every patient, and exposure to brentuximab vedotin varied. Best overall response was complete response, partial response or progressive disease in these relapsed/refractory classical Hodgkin lymphoma patients. Some clones are missing from TCRdb's copy, which holds only in-frame ones; the method was immunoSEQ multiplex PCR. The table records fewer than 80,000 clones, 71% of them present only once. The CDR3 totals 15 residues. The V end was cut by 8 bases, the J end by 5 bases, with 19 bases between. The germline V gene encodes CDR1 ENHRY and CDR2 SYGVKD.

The TCR sequence derives from a human donor with classical Hodgkin lymphoma. Sequenced here: peripheral blood mononuclear cells (PBMCs), sampled before the second cycle of nivolumab. The V and J genes are TRBV10-3 and TRBJ1-5; D is possibly TRBD1 (5 bases). CDR3 region: CAIGGRVPGDQPQHF. The DNA for the CDR3 is TGTGCCATCGGGGGTCGGGTACCGGGGGATCAGCCCCAGCATTTT.